Each of the 28 T cell receptor beta chains below was sequenced from the same sample in a study of blood T cell repertoires in COVID-19. Clones were sequenced by immunoSEQ multiplex PCR, and TCRdb holds only the in-frame ones, with some missing. The table lists a few hundred thousand clones, approximately 85% of them singletons. What was sequenced was peripheral blood. The receptors originated from a woman aged 25 to 39 with acute or convalescent COVID-19.

The chain employs TRBV27 and TRBJ2-6; D is unclear. CDR3 size: 15 residues. Per germline, CDR1 MNHEY and CDR2 SMNVEV (reference sequence). V dropped 3 bases and J dropped 4 bases, with 10 bases sitting between them. CDR3 DNA sequence: TGTGCCAGCAGTTTCCTACCCCCCGGGGCCAACGTCCTGACTTTC. It specifies CASSFLPPGANVLTF.

The chain is built from TRBV4-1 and TRBJ1-2; D is uncertain. The CDR3 consists of 14 residues. V was clipped by 1 base and J by 6 bases, with 12 bases between them. Germline CDR1 MGHRA, CDR2 YSYEKL. This CDR3 is CASSQGPTGDGYTF. CDR3 DNA sequence: TGCGCCAGCAGCCAAGGCCCCACGGGAGATGGCTACACCTTC.

The chain carries TRBV5-1 and TRBJ2-1, with no clear D. The CDR3 runs to 13 residues. Germline-derived CDR1 and CDR2 are SGHRS and YFSETQ. V was clipped by 1 base and J by 6 bases, with 8 bases between them. Written as DNA, the CDR3 is TGCGCCAGCAGCTTGCCAGTCATCAATGAGCAGTTCTTC. It is translated as CASSLPVINEQFF.

The CDR3 here is CASSALGGTGELFF. The CDR3 DNA sequence: TGTGCCAGCAGCGCCCTCGGGGGAACCGGGGAGCTGTTTTTT. The chain joins TRBV7-7 to TRBJ2-2; possible D gene TRBD2, 6 bases. The CDR3 runs to 14 residues. Germline CDR1 and CDR2: SSHAT and FNYEAQ (reference sequence). V was trimmed by 5 bases and J by 5 bases, leaving 12 bases between them.

The chain has TRBV2 and TRBJ2-3; 7 positions match TRBD1. The CDR3 covers 12 residues. Unmatched junction bases numbered 8, after V lost 7 bases and J lost 10 bases. Germline loops: CDR1 SNHLY, CDR2 FYNNEI. CDR3 region: CASTWTGQAQYF. The DNA of the CDR3 is TGTGCCAGCACCTGGACAGGACAAGCGCAGTATTTT.

The chain has TRBV9 and TRBJ2-2, with a tentative D call TRBD1 (5 bases). The CDR3 covers 16 residues. Germline V gene sequence: CDR1 SGDLS, CDR2 YYNGEE. With 0 bases removed from V and 3 bases from J, the gap between germline ends came to 12 bases. CDR3 amino acids: CASSVDPGLYTGELFF. The CDR3 DNA reads as TGTGCCAGCAGCGTAGATCCAGGGCTATACACCGGGGAGCTGTTTTTT.

The rearrangement links TRBV5-6 to TRBJ2-2, with 7 bases identical to TRBD2. With 4 bases clipped from V and 4 bases from J, the junction kept 4 bases outside the gene matches. Germline CDR1 reads SGHDT; CDR2 reads YYEEEE. This CDR3 has 14 residues. CDR3 sequence: CASSMAGVTGELFF. CDR3 bases: TGTGCCAGCAGCATGGCGGGAGTCACCGGGGAGCTGTTTTTT.

The V and J genes are TRBV6-5 and TRBJ1-1; D might be TRBD1 (6 bases). The V end was cut by 0 bases, the J end by 6 bases, with 14 bases between. From germline, CDR1 is MNHEY and CDR2 SVGAGI. The CDR3 loop spans 15 amino acids. The CDR3 coding sequence is TGTGCCAGCAGTTACTCGACAGGCCGCACTGCTGAAGCTTTCTTT. Its protein is CASSYSTGRTAEAFF.

This clone was detected only once. The chain couples TRBV13 to TRBJ2-2; D not resolved. Trimming pared 0 bases from V and 2 bases from J, leaving 4 bases between. Germline CDR1 PRHDT, CDR2 FYEKMQ (reference sequence). This CDR3 has 14 residues. CDR3 DNA sequence: TGTGCCAGCAGCTTAGGCCCAAACACCGGGGAGCTGTTTTTT. Its translation is CASSLGPNTGELFF.

V gene TRBV5-5 combines with J gene TRBJ2-7; D possibly corresponds to TRBD2 (6 bases). Between the trimmed V and J ends, which lost 4 bases and 0 bases, there was a span of 14 bases. The CDR3 has 15 residues. Germline V CDR1 and CDR2: SGHKS, YYEKEE (reference sequence). This CDR3 is CASSNGGRSSYEQYF. CDR3 nucleotide sequence: TGTGCCAGCAGCAATGGAGGGAGGAGCTCCTACGAGCAGTACTTC.

This chain connects TRBV6-5 to TRBJ1-2; tentatively, D is TRBD1 (5 bases). Per the germline V gene, CDR1 is MNHEY and CDR2 is SVGAGI. V lost 8 bases and J 7 bases, leaving 17 bases between the germline ends. CDR3 length: 13 amino acids. For the CDR3, the DNA is TGTGCCAGCCGGAAGGGGCAACGCCCTGGCTACACCTTC. Protein: CASRKGQRPGYTF.

The chain is built from TRBV12-3 or TRBV12-4 and TRBJ1-2; tentative D call: TRBD1 (5 bases). CDR3 length equals 13 residues. Deletions cut 5 bases from V and 3 bases from J, with 10 bases between. In nucleotides, the CDR3 is TGTGCCAGCAGTCTCCAGGGTTACTATGGCTACACCTTC. It is translated as CASSLQGYYGYTF.

The chain couples TRBV6-2 or TRBV6-3 to TRBJ1-1; D ambiguous. CDR1 MNHEY and CDR2 SVGEGT come from the germline V gene. The V end lost 4 bases, the J end lost 4 bases, and 10 bases lay between the germline ends. The CDR3 totals 13 residues. The CDR3 loop reads CASSLARGTEAFF. Written as DNA, the CDR3 is TGTGCCAGCAGTTTGGCCCGGGGCACTGAAGCTTTCTTT.

This clone was seen just once. The rearrangement links TRBV9 to TRBJ1-6; 8 nucleotides agree with TRBD1. J gave up 7 bases and V 3 bases, and 9 bases lay outside the gene matches. In germline, CDR1 is SGDLS, CDR2 YYNGEE. The CDR3 has 16 amino acids. DNA for the CDR3: TGTGCCAGCAGCGGACTGACCGGACAGGGAAATTCACCCCTCCACTTT. Protein product: CASSGLTGQGNSPLHF.

The chain links TRBV6-5 to TRBJ1-1, with D possibly matching TRBD1 (5 bases). Trimming left V 2 bases short and J 0 bases short, with 13 bases between. The CDR3 is 16 residues long. Germline values: CDR1 MNHEY, CDR2 SVGAGI. The CDR3 DNA reads as TGTGCCAGCAGTTACGGCAGGGTAACCATGAACACTGAAGCTTTCTTT. This sequence encodes CASSYGRVTMNTEAFF.

This chain joins TRBV6-2 or TRBV6-3 and TRBJ2-2, with 8 bases fitting TRBD1. V lost 4 bases to trimming and J lost 7 bases; unmatched junction nucleotides: 11. The CDR3 contains 16 residues. The V gene's germline CDR1 is MNHEY and CDR2 SVGEGT. CDR3 protein: CASSSTGAHLGGELFF. CDR3 sequence (DNA): TGTGCCAGCAGTTCGACAGGGGCCCATCTGGGCGGGGAGCTGTTTTTT.

This chain links TRBV7-2 with TRBJ2-3; 7 positions agree with TRBD2. The V gene's germline CDR1 is SGHTA and CDR2 FQGNSA. V lost 1 base, J lost 1 base, and 5 bases stayed unmatched. The CDR3 sequence is 16 residues long. CDR3 DNA: TGTGCCAGCAGCTTAGGATTCGCGGGAGGCACAGATACGCAGTATTTT. Translating it yields CASSLGFAGGTDTQYF.

V usage is TRBV12-3 or TRBV12-4 and J usage is TRBJ1-2, with 8 nucleotides matching TRBD1. This CDR3 is built from 13 residues. J was trimmed by 5 bases and V by 6 bases; bases with no gene match: 5. CDR3 sequence (DNA): TGTGCCAGCAGCCGGGACAGGAGGTATGGCTACACCTTC. Protein sequence: CASSRDRRYGYTF.

The rearrangement links TRBV19 to TRBJ1-5; D unclear. The germline CDR1 and CDR2 sequences are LNHDA and SQIVND (reference sequence). The CDR3 loop spans 14 amino acids. V lost 3 bases to trimming and J lost 0 bases, with 6 bases between them. The CDR3 DNA reads TGTGCCAGTAGTATGTCCAGTAGCAATCAGCCCCAGCATTTT. Translated: CASSMSSSNQPQHF. Full variable domain (rest looked up from reference TRBV19 and TRBJ1-5): DGGITQSPKYLFRKEGQNVTLSCEQNLNHDAMYWYRQDPGQGLRLIYYSQIVNDFQKGDIAEGYSVSREKKESFPLTVTSAQKNPTAFYLCASSMSSSNQPQHFGDGTRLSIL.

The V and J genes are TRBV7-9 and TRBJ1-2; 12 bases fit TRBD1. Germline V CDR1 and CDR2: SEHNR, FQNEAQ (reference sequence). The CDR3 sequence is 17 residues long. V lost 1 base to trimming and J lost 4 bases; unmatched junction nucleotides: 7. The CDR3 DNA reads as TGTGCCAGCAGCTTAGGAGGCGCGGGACAGGGGGCCTATGGCTACACCTTC. This gives the protein CASSLGGAGQGAYGYTF.

J is TRBJ2-4 and V is TRBV5-1; possible D gene TRBD1, 6 bases. Trimming shortened V by 0 bases and J by 7 bases, and 17 bases separated the two germline ends. Germline-derived CDR1 and CDR2 are SGHRS and YFSETQ. This CDR3 is 16 amino acids long. CDR3 residues: CASSLGTGTRGNIQYF. The CDR3 DNA reads TGCGCCAGCAGCTTGGGTACAGGGACGAGGGGGAACATTCAGTACTTC.

This rearrangement joins TRBV5-8 to TRBJ1-1; 8 nucleotides match TRBD1. This CDR3 region has 15 residues. The ends lost 2 bases at V and 3 bases at J; junction bases unmatched: 6. CDR1 SGHTS and CDR2 YDEGEE come from the germline V gene. The CDR3 sequence is CASSFGTGMDTEAFF. Here the CDR3 DNA reads TGTGCCAGCAGCTTCGGGACAGGCATGGACACTGAAGCTTTCTTT.

The V gene is TRBV5-1, the J gene TRBJ1-2; 8 bases match TRBD1. Per germline, CDR1 SGHRS and CDR2 YFSETQ. The CDR3 contains 16 residues. V was pared by 0 bases and J by 2 bases, with 6 bases of the junction left unmatched. The CDR3 region is CASSLGTGNRNYGYTF. The CDR3 bases are TGCGCCAGCAGCTTGGGGACAGGGAATCGAAACTATGGCTACACCTTC.

J is TRBJ2-1 and V is TRBV27; D may be TRBD2 (5 bases). The CDR3 runs 15 residues. From germline, CDR1 is MNHEY and CDR2 SMNVEV (reference sequence). V dropped 3 bases and J dropped 1 base, with 10 bases sitting between them. The CDR3 DNA reads TGTGCCAGCAGTTTCCTAGCTGGGTCCTACAATGAGCAGTTCTTC. Its protein is CASSFLAGSYNEQFF.

The genes are TRBV27 and TRBJ1-4; no clear D. The CDR3 has 14 amino acids. The V and J ends lost 3 bases and 3 bases respectively, with 8 bases between them. Per the germline V gene, CDR1 is MNHEY and CDR2 is SMNVEV (reference sequence). The CDR3 coding sequence is TGTGCCAGCAGTTTTCGGGGATCTAATGAAAAACTGTTTTTT. This encodes CASSFRGSNEKLFF.

The chain recombines TRBV9 with TRBJ1-6; 10 bases fit TRBD1. CDR1 and CDR2 from the germline V gene are SGDLS and YYNGEE. Trimming at V came to 3 bases and at J to 6 bases, leaving 9 bases not matched to a gene. The CDR3 consists of 17 residues. The CDR3 DNA reads TGTGCCAGCAGCGCCCAATTGTGGGACAGGGGTAATTCACCCCTCCACTTT. It is translated as CASSAQLWDRGNSPLHF.

The CDR3 here is CASSQGRRGAEAFF. The CDR3 DNA follows: TGCGCCAGCAGCCAAGGTCGGAGGGGCGCTGAAGCTTTCTTT. The rearrangement links TRBV4-3 to TRBJ1-1; tentative D call: TRBD1 (5 bases). CDR1 LGHNA and CDR2 YSLEER come from the germline V gene. This CDR3 has 14 amino acids. Trimming cost V 1 base and J 6 bases, with 12 bases left between them.

This sequence joins TRBV6-6 and TRBJ1-2; a possible D gene is TRBD1 (6 bases). The CDR3 is made up of 14 amino acids. Germline-derived CDR1 and CDR2 are MNHNY and SVGAGI (reference sequence). For the CDR3, the DNA is TGTGCTATCAGAGGTGGGGCAGGGGTCTATGGCTACACCTTC. It yields the protein CAIRGGAGVYGYTF.